This TCR beta chain was sequenced during a study of blood T cell repertoires in COVID-19 (dated by TCRdb to 2020 to 2022). For context, the study as a whole: The collaborator samples originated in the United States, Italy and Spain and spanned the acute and convalescent phases of COVID-19. The repertoires were made available in a free public database intended to serve as a resource for research on the immune response to SARS-CoV-2. The dataset comprised deeply sampled blood TCRbeta repertoires from subjects exposed to, actively infected with, or recovered from COVID-19. Where available, HLA class I and class II types were obtained from metadata supplied by the sample provider rather than from assay-based typing. Sample metadata almost always included a de-identified subject ID, COVID-19 status, age in years and sex. The samples were drawn from the first 160 participants of the ongoing ImmuneRACE study and from 1,254 subjects provided by 6 global collaborators. The prospective study material was composed of cDNA or gDNA derived from T cells, B-cell-depleted T cells, or PBMCs. The research as a whole found: The quantity of clinical and demographic metadata differed by source and by participant and was supplied without curation.

This clone was recorded only once. Its antigen is not yet known. No quality values exist for individual bases; no much larger clone is one base distant. In the prospective study, participants were about 18 to 95 years old, resided in approximately 25 geographic areas of the United States, and were enrolled through a virtual design. In the prospective study, cohorts were assigned on the basis of participant-reported clinical history obtained from a screening survey and a study questionnaire. Each participant in the prospective study had whole blood, serum and a nasopharyngeal or oropharyngeal swab collected by mobile phlebotomists. Participants in the prospective study had the option to provide additional blood draws and questionnaires over an approximately 2-month period. Prospective study blood samples were shipped either frozen or at room temperature before DNA extraction. TCRbeta CDR3 regions were amplified from genomic DNA by means of the immunoSEQ Assay, a bias-controlled multiplex PCR. Regarding the original processing steps: Within the assay, amplification of reference gene primers was used to estimate how many nucleated cells each sample contained. Sequence reads were collapsed and filtered to measure the absolute abundance of every unique TCRbeta CDR3 rearrangement. Productive Simpson clonality was computed per sample as the square root of Simpson's diversity index over productive rearrangements. In its TCRdb copy, this immuneACCESS table keeps in-frame sequences only and misses some clones. Where compared with another copy, unresolved V genes explain less than half of these, and the others have no known cause. The D gene and trimming were derived from the DNA, and the V and J assignments and clone size from that table. This sample is represented by some 170,000 clones; approximately 84% of them were singletons. The ten largest clonotypes hold around 1.3% of the sample.

Based on the germline V gene (reference sequence), the CDR1 and CDR2 sequences are SGHKS and YYEKEE. Measured from the cysteine to the phenylalanine, the CDR3 is 16 residues long. Just CDR3 DNA is preserved here, 48 bases in frame from base 1. Germline trimming amounts to 0 bases on V and 5 bases on J, with 7 as the count of junction bases outside the gene matches. Recombination connected TRBV5-5 to TRBJ2-3, with TRBD2 identical over 9 junction bases. This sequence was found in a human donor with acute COVID-19. The donor label of this sample is uncertain. Sequenced sample: PBMCs or T cells enriched from blood (not recorded which). The nucleotide sequence reads TGTGCCAGCAGCTTGGTTCCAGCGGGGGGTCAAGATACGCAGTATTTT. Its translation reads: CASSLVPAGGQDTQYF. With the portions outside the CDR3 filled from the reference TRBV5-5 and TRBJ2-3 genes, the complete variable region becomes DAGVTQSPTHLIKTRGQQVTLRCSPISGHKSVSWYQQVLGQGPQFIFQYYEKEERGRGNFPDRFSARQFPNYSSELNVNALLLGDSALYLCASSLVPAGGQDTQYFGPGTRLTVL.